This T cell receptor (beta chain) was found in a study of neurological immune-mediated disorders. J gave up 3 bases and V 4 bases, and 9 bases lay outside the gene matches. CDR3 length: 16 amino acids. Germline CDR1 LNHNV, CDR2 YYDKDF (reference sequence). MiXCR, applied by TCRdb to the 5' RACE reads, yields one record per CDR3 protein. The sample contains 40,000 or so distinct CDR3 sequences, around 6.8% of which appear only once. Unsorted libraries were prepared from 2 million PBMCs held at -80 C. Many counts were recorded for this clonotype. J is TRBJ2-3 and V is TRBV15; 8 bases fit TRBD2. Sequencing was done on a sample of PBMCs. This TCR derives from a woman aged 40 to 49 in good health. The CDR3 region is CATSTFSGKTTDTQYF. Here the CDR3 DNA reads TGTGCCACCAGCACCTTTAGCGGGAAGACAACAGATACGCAGTATTTT.